Described below is a single TCR beta chain sequence and its context. Its matching antigen is unknown. This sample was included in a study of OX40 agonist ivuxolimab in advanced cancers. The study's findings and limits: Both blood CD4+ and CD8+ T cells showed clonal growth by week 6 at 0.1 to 3.0 mg/kg. Antigens targeted by the expanded peripheral T cells were not determined.

Sequencing used immunoSEQ multiplex PCR; TCRdb keeps in-frame clones, though not all of them. The sample carries roughly 110,000 clones, 90% recorded once. The germline V gene has CDR1 SGHDN and CDR2 FVKESK. The CDR3 consists of 15 residues. The V and J ends lost 1 base and 4 bases, in that order; junction bases with no gene match: 5. The rearrangement uses TRBV14 and TRBJ2-7, with 9 nucleotides matching TRBD2. This receptor was obtained from an adult with an advanced solid tumor such as melanoma, head and neck, liver or kidney cancer. The specimen was CD4+ or CD8+ T cells sorted from blood, collected in a trial of the OX40 agonist ivuxolimab. CDR3 DNA sequence: TGTGCCAGCAGCCAAGGATGGCTAGCGGGGTACGAGCAGTACTTC. Translation gives CASSQGWLAGYEQYF.